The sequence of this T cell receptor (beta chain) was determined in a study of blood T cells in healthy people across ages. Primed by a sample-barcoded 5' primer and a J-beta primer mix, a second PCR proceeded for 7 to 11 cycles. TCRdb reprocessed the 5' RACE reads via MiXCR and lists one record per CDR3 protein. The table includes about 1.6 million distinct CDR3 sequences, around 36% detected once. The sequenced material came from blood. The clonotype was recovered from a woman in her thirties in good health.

CDR3 nucleotide sequence: TGCGCCAGCAGCCACCACGTCACTAGCGGGAGCCTCGGGACCGGGGAGCTGTTTTTT. It specifies CASSHHVTSGSLGTGELFF. The chain couples TRBV4-1 to TRBJ2-2; 11 nucleotides align to TRBD2. The trim removed 3 bases at V and 5 bases at J, leaving 14 bases unmatched. The germline gives CDR1 MGHRA, CDR2 YSYEKL. The CDR3 contains 19 residues.